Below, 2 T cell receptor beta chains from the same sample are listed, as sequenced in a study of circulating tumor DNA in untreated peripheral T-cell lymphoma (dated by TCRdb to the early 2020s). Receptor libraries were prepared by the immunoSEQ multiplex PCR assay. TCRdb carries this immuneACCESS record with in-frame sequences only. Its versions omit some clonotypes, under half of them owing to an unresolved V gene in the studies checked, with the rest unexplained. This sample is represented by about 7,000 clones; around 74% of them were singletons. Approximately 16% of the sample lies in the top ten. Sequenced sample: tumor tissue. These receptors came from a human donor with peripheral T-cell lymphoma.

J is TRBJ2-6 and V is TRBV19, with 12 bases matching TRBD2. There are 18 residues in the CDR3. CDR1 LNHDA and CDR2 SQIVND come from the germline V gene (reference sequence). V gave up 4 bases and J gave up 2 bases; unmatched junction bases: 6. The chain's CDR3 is CASSTTSGRWAGANVLTF. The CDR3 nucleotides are TGTGCCAGTAGTACGACTAGCGGGAGATGGGCTGGGGCCAACGTCCTGACTTTC.

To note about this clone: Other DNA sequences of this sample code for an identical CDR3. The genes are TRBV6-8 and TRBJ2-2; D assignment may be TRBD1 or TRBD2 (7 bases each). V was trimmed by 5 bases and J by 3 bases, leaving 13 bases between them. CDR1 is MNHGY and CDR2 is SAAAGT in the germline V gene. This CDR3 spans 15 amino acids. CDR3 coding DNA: TGTGCCAGCAGTCTCCAGGGGGGGGACACCGGGGAGCTGTTTTTT. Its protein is CASSLQGGDTGELFF.